The 10 T cell receptor beta chains below come from one sample, sequenced in a study of T-cell reconstitution after alpha-beta-depleted transplantation in children. Unique molecular identifiers tagged the TCRbeta library. One entry per CDR3 protein, called by TCRdb with MiXCR from the PCR reads. Among over 85,000 distinct CDR3 sequences listed, around 7.8% were seen once. The sequenced sample was PBMCs, obtained before TCRalphabeta/CD19-depleted stem cell transplant. All receptors derive from a boy aged 2 to 10 with acute lymphoblastic leukemia, due to receive a stem cell transplant.

The chain joins TRBV5-1 to TRBJ2-3, with a weak D call TRBD1 (6 bases). Trimming took off 5 bases at V and 4 bases at J, with 14 bases between the two ends. Germline CDR1 SGHRS, CDR2 YFSETQ. The CDR3 spans 14 residues. The DNA of the CDR3 is TGCGCCAGCAGGAAGACAGGAGGAGCAGATACGCAGTATTTT. Translation: CASRKTGGADTQYF.

This clonotype was counted a few times. The V call is TRBV19, the J call TRBJ2-2, with 11 bases aligning to TRBD2. The V gene end was trimmed by 4 bases and the J gene end by 5 bases; junction bases not matched to a gene: 0. Germline CDR1 is LNHDA and CDR2 is SQIVND (reference sequence). The CDR3 is 14 amino acids. The CDR3, as DNA: TGTGCCAGTAGTAGGACTAGCGGGACCGGGGAGCTGTTTTTT. It translates to CASSRTSGTGELFF.

The rearrangement links TRBV6-1 to TRBJ2-1; possible D gene TRBD1, 6 bases. There are 14 residues in the CDR3. Germline V gene data show CDR1 as MNHNS and CDR2 as SASEGT. The V end was cut by 5 bases, the J end by 9 bases, with 17 bases between. CDR3 loop: CASSPRTDPSEQFF. CDR3 in DNA: TGTGCCAGCAGTCCCCGGACAGACCCCAGTGAGCAGTTCTTC.

This clonotype has ten or more counts. The chain carries TRBV28 and TRBJ2-3; TRBD2 is a possible D gene (6 bases). Looked up from germline, CDR1 is MDHEN and CDR2 is SYDVKM. Trimming cost V 8 bases and J 1 base, with 16 bases left between them. This CDR3 spans 15 amino acids. The CDR3 nucleotides read TGTGCCAGCCCTCCCCCGGGACTTCGCACAGATACGCAGTATTTT. Translation gives CASPPPGLRTDTQYF.

This clonotype came up a few times. The chain links TRBV2 to TRBJ2-7, with D hard to call. The CDR3 spans 14 residues. Germline CDR1 reads SNHLY; CDR2 reads FYNNEI. The V gene lost 6 bases and the J gene lost 0 bases, with 12 bases spanning the gap. DNA for the CDR3: TGTGCCAGCAGACTACCGGGCTTCTCCTACGAGCAGTACTTC. Protein product: CASRLPGFSYEQYF.

This clonotype was detected many times. The chain recombines TRBV5-1 with TRBJ2-2, with a possible D match to TRBD1 (5 bases). V was cut by 7 bases and J by 0 bases, with 13 bases left in between. The CDR3 has 15 residues. CDR1 is SGHRS and CDR2 is YFSETQ in the germline V gene. The CDR3 region has the DNA TGCGCCAGCGGAACACAGGTCTCGAACACCGGGGAGCTGTTTTTT. This gives the protein CASGTQVSNTGELFF.

This clonotype was seen more than once but under ten times. The chain is built from TRBV20-1 and TRBJ2-3, with TRBD2 identical over 7 bases. Per the germline V gene, CDR1 is DFQATT and CDR2 is SNEGSKA (reference sequence). V shed 3 bases and J 3 bases; nucleotides not matched to a gene: 9. The CDR3 contains 15 residues. The CDR3 bases are TGCAGTGCTAGGGAAAGGAGCGGGGTTACAGATACGCAGTATTTT. It encodes CSARERSGVTDTQYF.

A note on this clonotype: The junction departs from the called germline gene at one end, perhaps through a read error. The chain carries TRBV20-1 and TRBJ2-2, with 8 bases aligning to TRBD1. This CDR3 comprises 16 residues. Germline CDR1 is DFQATT and CDR2 is SNEGSKA (reference sequence). CDR3 loop: CCARDREQGDTGELFF. CDR3 nucleotides: TGCTGTGCTAGAGATAGAGAACAGGGGGACACCGGGGAGCTGTTTTTT.

This clonotype was seen only a few times. J is TRBJ2-7 and V is TRBV10-3, with D perhaps TRBD1 or TRBD2 (7 bases each). V lost 5 bases to trimming and J lost 8 bases, with 22 bases between them. The CDR3 is 15 residues long. Looked up from germline, CDR1 is ENHRY and CDR2 is SYGVKD. The CDR3 loop reads CAISLTSGGVSKQYF. DNA of the CDR3: TGTGCCATCAGTCTTACTTCAGGGGGGGTATCGAAGCAGTACTTC.

This clonotype was recorded many times. This chain uses TRBV11-1 with TRBJ2-3, with D possibly TRBD2 on 6 matching bases. This CDR3 region has 16 residues. Germline V gene sequence: CDR1 SGHAT, CDR2 FQDESV (reference sequence). V lost 2 bases and J lost 3, with 15 bases in between. The CDR3 is CASSLYYGGTTDTQYF. In DNA form, the CDR3 reads TGTGCCAGCAGCTTATATTACGGGGGTACGACAGATACGCAGTATTTT.